These 5 T cell receptor beta chains share one sample of origin, sequenced in a study of Graves' ophthalmopathy and Graves' hyperthyroidism. Transcripts of RNA were the source for amplifying TCR beta CDR3 regions. Scientists carried out first-round RT-PCR using HTBI primers and then a second-round multiplex PCR. TCRdb passed the multiplex PCR reads through MiXCR, listing each CDR3 protein once. The repertoire holds 500,000 to 600,000 distinct CDR3 sequences, approximately 35% seen once, with about 4% in the top ten. Sequencing was carried out using peripheral blood or thyroid tissue (not recorded which). These receptors originate from an adult man with Graves' hyperthyroidism.

The chain has TRBV10-3 and TRBJ1-2; maybe TRBD1 (6 bases). This CDR3 is built from 12 residues. In germline, CDR1 is ENHRY, CDR2 SYGVKD. Trimming stripped 9 bases from V and 0 bases from J, with 8 bases between. For the CDR3, the DNA is TGTGCCATTGGGGGCGCTAACTATGGCTACACCTTC. Translating gives CAIGGANYGYTF.

This clonotype was observed at least ten times. This chain uses TRBV12-3 or TRBV12-4 with TRBJ2-7; TRBD2 agrees at 7 bases. The CDR3 totals 13 residues. Trimming at V came to 6 bases and at J to 0 bases, leaving 2 bases not matched to a gene. DNA for the CDR3: TGTGCCAGCAGCACTAGCGCCTCCTACGAGCAGTACTTC. It yields the protein CASSTSASYEQYF.

The rearrangement joins TRBV7-3 to TRBJ1-2; a possible D gene is TRBD1 (6 bases). This CDR3 spans 17 amino acids. Trimming left V 4 bases short and J 0 bases short, with 18 bases between. Germline loops: CDR1 SGHTA, CDR2 FQGTGA. The CDR3: CASSSRGGGSANYGYTF. The DNA of the CDR3 is TGTGCCAGCAGCTCCAGGGGTGGGGGCAGCGCTAACTATGGCTACACCTTC.

In regard to this clonotype: This could be a read error, since a much larger clone is one nucleotide away. The chain combines TRBV19 with TRBJ2-7, with D perhaps being TRBD1 or TRBD2 (6 bases each). Trimming pared 5 bases from V and 4 bases from J, leaving 12 bases between. Germline CDR1 reads LNHDA; CDR2 reads SQIVND (reference sequence). The CDR3 sequence is 13 residues long. The CDR3 DNA sequence: TGTGCCAGTAGTTGGAGGGACATGTACGAGCAGTACTTC. Translation: CASSWRDMYEQYF.

This clonotype was counted at least ten times. This sequence joins TRBV7-9 and TRBJ2-2; D is possibly TRBD2 (5 bases). CDR3 length: 15 amino acids. Between the trimmed V and J ends, which lost 5 bases and 4 bases, there was a span of 14 bases. The germline V gene has CDR1 SEHNR and CDR2 FQNEAQ (reference sequence). CDR3 region: CASSPYPAGTGELFF. The DNA of the CDR3 is TGTGCCAGCAGCCCTTACCCGGCGGGCACCGGGGAGCTGTTTTTT. Using reference TRBV7-9 and TRBJ2-2 for the parts outside the CDR3, the full variable domain is DTGVSQNPRHKITKRGQNVTFRCDPISEHNRLYWYRQTLGQGPEFLTYFQNEAQLEKSRLLSDRFSAERPKGSFSTLEIQRTEQGDSAMYLCASSPYPAGTGELFFGEGSRLTVL.